This TCR beta chain was captured in a study of blood T cell repertoires in COVID-19. The ends lost 3 bases at V and 6 bases at J; junction bases unmatched: 8. The CDR3 sequence is 15 residues long. Per germline, CDR1 KGHSH and CDR2 LQKENI. Data came from immunoSEQ multiplex PCR; TCRdb stores just in-frame clones and leaves some out. The sample has roughly 300,000 clones; about 85% are singletons. The TCR comes from a woman aged 25 to 39 who had recovered from COVID-19. The sequencing input was PBMCs or T cells enriched from blood (not recorded which). The chain joins TRBV18 to TRBJ1-1, with 9 bases fitting TRBD1. As DNA, the CDR3 is TGTGCCAGCTCACCGGGACAGGGTCGGCTCCCTGAAGCTTTCTTT. It codes for CASSPGQGRLPEAFF.